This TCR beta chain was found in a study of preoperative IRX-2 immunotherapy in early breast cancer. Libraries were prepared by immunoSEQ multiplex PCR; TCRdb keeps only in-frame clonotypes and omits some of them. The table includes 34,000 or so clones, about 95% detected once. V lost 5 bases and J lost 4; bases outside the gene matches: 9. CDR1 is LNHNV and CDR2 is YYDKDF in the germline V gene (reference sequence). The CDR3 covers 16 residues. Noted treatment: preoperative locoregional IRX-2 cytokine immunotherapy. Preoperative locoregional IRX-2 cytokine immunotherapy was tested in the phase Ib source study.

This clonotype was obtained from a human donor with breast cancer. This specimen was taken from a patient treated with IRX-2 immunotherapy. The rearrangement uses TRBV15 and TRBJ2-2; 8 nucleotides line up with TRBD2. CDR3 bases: TGTGCCACCAGCGGACCGCGGGGGGCTGGCACCGGGGAGCTGTTTTTT. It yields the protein CATSGPRGAGTGELFF.